The 10 T cell receptor beta chains listed next were all sequenced from one sample in a study of blood T cell repertoires in COVID-19. TCRdb's table, derived via immunoSEQ multiplex PCR, lists solely in-frame clones and lacks some. This table holds 200,000 to 250,000 clones, more than 65% found once. Material for sequencing was peripheral blood. These TCRs come from a woman aged 25 to 39 who had recovered from COVID-19.

This clone was found a few times. This CDR3 reads CATSDSEGTEAFF. The CDR3 DNA is TGTGCCACCAGTGACTCTGAGGGCACTGAAGCTTTCTTT. This chain joins TRBV24-1 and TRBJ1-1; the D is unclear. In germline, CDR1 is KGHDR, CDR2 SFDVKD. V gave up 4 bases and J gave up 4 bases, with 9 bases separating them. The CDR3 is 13 residues long.

There are a few counts of this clone. This sequence joins TRBV18 and TRBJ2-2, with 11 bases aligning to TRBD1. Germline lookup yields CDR1 KGHSH and CDR2 LQKENI. The junction had 4 bases not matched to a gene; V was cut back by 3 bases and J by 4 bases. The CDR3 is 16 residues long. The CDR3 DNA reads as TGTGCCAGCTCACCGATGGGGACAGGGGGCACCGGGGAGCTGTTTTTT. It encodes CASSPMGTGGTGELFF.

The V call is TRBV28, the J call TRBJ2-1, with D possibly TRBD1 on 5 matching bases. The CDR3 consists of 15 residues. V dropped 3 bases and J dropped 7 bases, with 16 bases sitting between them. CDR1 is MDHEN, CDR2 SYDVKM, per germline. For the CDR3, the DNA is TGTGCCAGCAGTTTGATAGGGAAGTCAGGGAATGAGCAGTTCTTC. This gives the protein CASSLIGKSGNEQFF.

The chain employs TRBV27 and TRBJ1-5; D remains unclear. Germline CDR1 and CDR2: MNHEY and SMNVEV (reference sequence). V shed 4 bases and J shed 2 bases, with 6 bases lying between them. This CDR3 is built from 13 residues. In nucleotides, the CDR3 is TGTGCCAGCAGTTGGGGAGGCAATCAGCCCCAGCATTTT. It specifies CASSWGGNQPQHF.

The chain employs TRBV6-5 and TRBJ2-7, with TRBD1 matching 10 bases. The J segment lost 4 bases and the V segment lost 0 bases, leaving 6 bases of the junction unmatched. The CDR3 has 16 residues. The germline V gene encodes CDR1 MNHEY and CDR2 SVGAGI. The DNA of the CDR3 is TGTGCCAGCAGTTACTCGGGACAGGGGTTCGAGTACGAGCAGTACTTC. This gives the protein CASSYSGQGFEYEQYF.

V usage is TRBV6-5 and J usage is TRBJ1-5, with D possibly being TRBD1 (6 bases). Germline V gene lookup returns CDR1 MNHEY and CDR2 SVGAGI. This CDR3 comprises 15 residues. Trimming pared 7 bases from V and 0 bases from J, leaving 13 bases between. The CDR3 loop is CASTGYRASNQPQHF. The CDR3 bases are TGTGCCAGCACCGGTTACAGGGCTAGCAATCAGCCCCAGCATTTT.

The CDR3 sequence is CASRSFYEQYF. The CDR3 DNA follows: TGTGCCAGCAGGTCATTTTACGAGCAGTACTTC. The V and J genes are TRBV6-5 and TRBJ2-7; D call uncertain. V lost 6 bases, J lost 4 bases, and 7 bases lay in between. The V gene's germline CDR1 is MNHEY and CDR2 SVGAGI. CDR3 size: 11 residues.

The V gene is TRBV28, the J gene TRBJ2-1; 8 nucleotides line up with TRBD2. Germline V lookup: CDR1 MDHEN, CDR2 SYDVKM. Unmatched junction bases numbered 6, after V lost 3 bases and J lost 5 bases. This CDR3 is 15 amino acids long. The CDR3 here is CASSLDGRAHNEQFF. The CDR3 DNA reads as TGTGCCAGCAGTTTGGACGGGAGGGCCCACAATGAGCAGTTCTTC.

The chain carries TRBV21-1 and TRBJ2-1; whether TRBD2, the table's D call, matches the DNA was not checked. TRBV21-1 is shown as a pseudogene. CDR3 length: 15 amino acids. The CDR3 here is CASSKAPGAYNEQFF. DNA for the CDR3: TGTGCCAGCAGCAAAGCCCCGGGAGCTTACAATGAGCAGTTCTTC.

V usage is TRBV4-1 and J usage is TRBJ2-1, with 10 bases fitting TRBD2. V shed 3 bases, J shed 8 bases, and the junction held 7 bases outside the gene matches. Germline lookup yields CDR1 MGHRA and CDR2 YSYEKL. The CDR3 extends over 15 amino acids. The DNA of the CDR3 is TGCGCCAGCAGCCAGGCCGGGACTAGCGCCCATGAGCAGTTCTTC. Amino acid sequence: CASSQAGTSAHEQFF.